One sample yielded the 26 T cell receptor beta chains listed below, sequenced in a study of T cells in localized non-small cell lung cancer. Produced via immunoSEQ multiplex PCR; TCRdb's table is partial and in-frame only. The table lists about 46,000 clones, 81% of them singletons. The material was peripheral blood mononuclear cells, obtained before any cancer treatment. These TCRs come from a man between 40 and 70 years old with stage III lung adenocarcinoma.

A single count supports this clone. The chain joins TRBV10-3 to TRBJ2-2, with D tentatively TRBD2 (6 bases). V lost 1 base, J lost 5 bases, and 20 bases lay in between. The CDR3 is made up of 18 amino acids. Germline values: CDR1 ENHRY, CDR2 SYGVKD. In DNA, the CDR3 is TGTGCCATCAGTGAGTGGTCTAGCGAGGGAGCTAGGACCGGGGAGCTGTTTTTT. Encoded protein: CAISEWSSEGARTGELFF.

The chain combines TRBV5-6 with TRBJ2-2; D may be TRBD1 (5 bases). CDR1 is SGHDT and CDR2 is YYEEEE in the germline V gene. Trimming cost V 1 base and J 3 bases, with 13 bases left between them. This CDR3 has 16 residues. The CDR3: CASSLWQGAHTGELFF. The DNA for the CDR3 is TGTGCCAGCAGCTTGTGGCAGGGCGCGCACACCGGGGAGCTGTTTTTT.

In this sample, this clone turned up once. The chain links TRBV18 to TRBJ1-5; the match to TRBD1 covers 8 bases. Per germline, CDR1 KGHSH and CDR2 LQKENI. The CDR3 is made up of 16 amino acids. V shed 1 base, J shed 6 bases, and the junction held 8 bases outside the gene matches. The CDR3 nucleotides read TGTGCCAGCTCACCACGCTCAGGGGGCTTGGGTCAGCCCCAGCATTTT. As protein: CASSPRSGGLGQPQHF.

CDR3 sequence reads: CASSEPIRGRVETQYF. Written as DNA, the CDR3 is TGTGCCAGCAGTGAACCGATCAGGGGGCGCGTAGAGACCCAGTACTTC. The rearrangement links TRBV6-1 to TRBJ2-5; 8 nucleotides agree with TRBD1. The trim removed 2 bases at V and 4 bases at J, leaving 9 bases unmatched. The CDR3 has 16 residues. Germline CDR1 is MNHNS and CDR2 is SASEGT.

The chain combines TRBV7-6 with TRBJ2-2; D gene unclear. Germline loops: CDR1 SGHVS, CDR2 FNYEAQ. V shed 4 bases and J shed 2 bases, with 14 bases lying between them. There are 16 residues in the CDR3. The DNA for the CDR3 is TGTGCCAGCAGCTCCACCCGTCCGGAAAACACCGGGGAGCTGTTTTTT. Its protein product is CASSSTRPENTGELFF.

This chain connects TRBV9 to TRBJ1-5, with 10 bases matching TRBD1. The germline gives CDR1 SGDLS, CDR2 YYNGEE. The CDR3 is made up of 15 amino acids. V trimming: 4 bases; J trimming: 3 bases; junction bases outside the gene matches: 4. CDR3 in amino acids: CASSKGQGYNQPQHF. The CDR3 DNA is TGTGCCAGCAGCAAGGGACAGGGGTACAATCAGCCCCAGCATTTT.

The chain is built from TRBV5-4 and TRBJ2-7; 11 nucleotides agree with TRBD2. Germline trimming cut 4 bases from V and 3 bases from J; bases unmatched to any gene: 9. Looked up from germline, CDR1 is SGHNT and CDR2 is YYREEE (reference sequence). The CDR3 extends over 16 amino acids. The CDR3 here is CASSRASGGTYYEQYF. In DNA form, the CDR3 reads TGTGCCAGCAGCCGTGCTAGCGGGGGGACATACTACGAGCAGTACTTC.

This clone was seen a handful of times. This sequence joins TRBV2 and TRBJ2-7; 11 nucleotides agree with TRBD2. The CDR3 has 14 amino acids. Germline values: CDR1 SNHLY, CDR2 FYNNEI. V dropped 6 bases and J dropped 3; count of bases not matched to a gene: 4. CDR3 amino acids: CASSPSGGLYEQYF. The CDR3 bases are TGTGCCAGCAGCCCTAGCGGGGGGCTCTACGAGCAGTACTTC.

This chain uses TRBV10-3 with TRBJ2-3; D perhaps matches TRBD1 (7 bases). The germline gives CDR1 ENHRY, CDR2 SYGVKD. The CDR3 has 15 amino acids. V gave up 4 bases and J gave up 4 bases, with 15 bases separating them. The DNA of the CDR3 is TGTGCCATCAGTGGTCGACAGGGAGGAGCAGATACGCAGTATTTT. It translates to CAISGRQGGADTQYF.

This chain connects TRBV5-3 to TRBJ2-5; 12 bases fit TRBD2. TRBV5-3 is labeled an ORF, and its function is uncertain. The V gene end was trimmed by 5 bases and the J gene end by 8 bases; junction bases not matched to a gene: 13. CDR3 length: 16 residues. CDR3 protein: CARSFRLAGGPFTQYF. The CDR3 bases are TGTGCCAGAAGTTTTCGCCTAGCGGGGGGGCCGTTTACCCAGTACTTC.

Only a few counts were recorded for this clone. CDR3 in amino acids: CASSEWAGNQETQYF. The CDR3 DNA reads TGTGCCAGCAGTGAATGGGCGGGGAACCAAGAGACCCAGTACTTC. The rearrangement joins TRBV25-1 to TRBJ2-5, with D maybe TRBD2 (6 bases). Trimming stripped 1 base from V and 0 bases from J, with 9 bases between. The CDR3 runs 15 residues. The germline gives CDR1 MGHDK, CDR2 SYGVNS. The full variable domain, completed using reference TRBV25-1 and TRBJ2-5, is EADIYQTPRYLVIGTGKKITLECSQTMGHDKMYWYQQDPGMELHLIHYSYGVNSTEKGDLSSESTVSRIRTEHFPLTLESARPSHTSQYLCASSEWAGNQETQYFGPGTRLLVL.

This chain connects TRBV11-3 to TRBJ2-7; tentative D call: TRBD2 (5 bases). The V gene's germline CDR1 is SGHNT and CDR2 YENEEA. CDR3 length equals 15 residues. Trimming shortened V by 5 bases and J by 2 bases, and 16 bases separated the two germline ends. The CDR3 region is CASSLGRGATYEQYF. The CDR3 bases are TGTGCCAGCAGCCTAGGACGGGGAGCTACCTACGAGCAGTACTTC.

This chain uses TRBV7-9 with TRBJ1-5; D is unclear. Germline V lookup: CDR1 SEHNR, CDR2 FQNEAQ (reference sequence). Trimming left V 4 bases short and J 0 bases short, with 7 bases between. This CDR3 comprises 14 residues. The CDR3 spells CASSSLNSNQPQHF. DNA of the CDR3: TGTGCCAGCAGCTCACTCAATAGCAATCAGCCCCAGCATTTT.

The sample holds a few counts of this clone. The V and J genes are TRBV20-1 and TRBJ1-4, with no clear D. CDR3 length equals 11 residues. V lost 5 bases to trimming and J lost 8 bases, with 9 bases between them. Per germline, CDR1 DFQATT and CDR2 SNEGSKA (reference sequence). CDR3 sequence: CSAPHDEKLFF. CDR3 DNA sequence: TGCAGTGCTCCCCATGACGAAAAACTGTTTTTT.

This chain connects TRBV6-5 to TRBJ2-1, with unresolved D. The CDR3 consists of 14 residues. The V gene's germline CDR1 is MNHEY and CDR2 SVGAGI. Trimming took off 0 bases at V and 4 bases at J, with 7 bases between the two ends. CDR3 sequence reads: CASSYSAKYNEQFF. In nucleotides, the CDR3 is TGTGCCAGCAGTTACTCGGCCAAGTACAATGAGCAGTTCTTC.

The CDR3 DNA reads TGTGCCAGCAGCGGTTCCTCGGGGGATACGCAGTATTTT. It codes for CASSGSSGDTQYF. The rearrangement uses TRBV6-1 and TRBJ2-3; tentative D call: TRBD2 (5 bases). The CDR3 spans 13 residues. CDR1 and CDR2 from the germline V gene are MNHNS and SASEGT. Trimming removed 6 bases at V and 6 bases at J, with 13 bases between.

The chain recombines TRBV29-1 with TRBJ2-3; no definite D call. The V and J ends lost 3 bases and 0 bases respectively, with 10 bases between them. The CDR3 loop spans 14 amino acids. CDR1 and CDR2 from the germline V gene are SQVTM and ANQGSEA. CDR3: CSVDETASTDTQYF. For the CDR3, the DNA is TGCAGCGTTGACGAGACCGCTAGCACAGATACGCAGTATTTT.

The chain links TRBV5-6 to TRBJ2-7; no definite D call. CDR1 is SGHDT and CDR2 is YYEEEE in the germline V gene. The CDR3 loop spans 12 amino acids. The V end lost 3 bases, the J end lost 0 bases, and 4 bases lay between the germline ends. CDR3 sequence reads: CASSSSSYEQYF. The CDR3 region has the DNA TGTGCCAGCAGCTCGAGCTCCTACGAGCAGTACTTC.

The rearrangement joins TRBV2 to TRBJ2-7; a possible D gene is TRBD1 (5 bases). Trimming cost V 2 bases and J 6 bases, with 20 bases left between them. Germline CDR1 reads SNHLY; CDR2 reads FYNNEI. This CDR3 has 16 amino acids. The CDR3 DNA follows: TGTGCCAGCAGTGAAAGGGGCCGCGAAATTCTTGGCGAGCAGTACTTC. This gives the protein CASSERGREILGEQYF.

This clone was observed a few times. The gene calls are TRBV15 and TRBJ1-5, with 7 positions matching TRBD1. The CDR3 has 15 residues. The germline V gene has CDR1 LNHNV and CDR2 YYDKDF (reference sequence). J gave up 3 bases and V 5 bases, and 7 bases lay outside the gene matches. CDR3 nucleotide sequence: TGTGCCACCAGCTCCCCTGGGACAGTCAATCAGCCCCAGCATTTT. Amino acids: CATSSPGTVNQPQHF.

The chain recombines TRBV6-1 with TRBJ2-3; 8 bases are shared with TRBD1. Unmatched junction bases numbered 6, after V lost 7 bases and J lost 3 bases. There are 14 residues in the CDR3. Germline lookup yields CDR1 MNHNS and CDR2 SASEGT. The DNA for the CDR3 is TGTGCCAGCACCTGGACAGGGAGGACAGATACGCAGTATTTT. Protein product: CASTWTGRTDTQYF.

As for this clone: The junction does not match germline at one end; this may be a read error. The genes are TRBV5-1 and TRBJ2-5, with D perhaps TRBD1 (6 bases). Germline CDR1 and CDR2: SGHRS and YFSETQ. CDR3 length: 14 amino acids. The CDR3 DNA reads TGTGCCAGCAGCTTGGGGGCAGTACAAGAGACCCAGTACTTC. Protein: CASSLGAVQETQYF. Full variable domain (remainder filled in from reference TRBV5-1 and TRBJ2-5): KAGVTQTPRYLIKTRGQQVTLSCSPISGHRSVSWYQQTPGQGLQFLFEYFSETQRNKGNFPGRFSGRQFSNSRSEMNVSTLELGDSALYLCASSLGAVQETQYFGPGTRLLVL.

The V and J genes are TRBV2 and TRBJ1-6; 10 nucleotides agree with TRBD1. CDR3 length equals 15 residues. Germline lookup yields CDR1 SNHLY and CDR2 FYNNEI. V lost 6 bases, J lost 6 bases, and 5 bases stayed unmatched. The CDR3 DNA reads TGTGCCAGCAGGAAGGACAGGGGGGCTAATTCACCCCTCCACTTT. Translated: CASRKDRGANSPLHF. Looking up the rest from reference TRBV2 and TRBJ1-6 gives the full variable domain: EPEVTQTPSHQVTQMGQEVILRCVPISNHLYFYWYRQILGQKVEFLVSFYNNEISEKSEIFDDQFSVERPDGSNFTLKIRSTKLEDSAMYFCASRKDRGANSPLHFGNGTRLTVT.

In DNA, the CDR3 is TGTGCCAGCAGTTCAGGGGGATCCCAGTACTTC. It yields the protein CASSSGGSQYF. The chain has TRBV27 and TRBJ2-5; TRBD1 matches at 7 bases. The V gene end was trimmed by 4 bases and the J gene end by 9 bases; junction bases not matched to a gene: 2. Germline values: CDR1 MNHEY, CDR2 SMNVEV (reference sequence). The CDR3 extends over 11 amino acids.

CDR3 nucleotide sequence: TGTGCCAGTAGTCGTCAGTTCGGACTAGCAGAGACCCAGTACTTC. It is translated as CASSRQFGLAETQYF. This sequence joins TRBV19 and TRBJ2-5; TRBD2 aligns across 8 bases. V lost 5 bases and J lost 4; bases outside the gene matches: 9. This CDR3 spans 15 amino acids. The germline V gene has CDR1 LNHDA and CDR2 SQIVND (reference sequence). Full variable domain (rest looked up from reference TRBV19 and TRBJ2-5): DGGITQSPKYLFRKEGQNVTLSCEQNLNHDAMYWYRQDPGQGLRLIYYSQIVNDFQKGDIAEGYSVSREKKESFPLTVTSAQKNPTAFYLCASSRQFGLAETQYFGPGTRLLVL.

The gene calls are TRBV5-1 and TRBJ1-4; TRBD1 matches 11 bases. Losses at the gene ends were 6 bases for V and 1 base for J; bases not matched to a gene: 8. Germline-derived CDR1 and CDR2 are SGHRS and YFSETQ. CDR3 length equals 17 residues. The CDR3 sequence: CASTWGQGGKTNEKLFF. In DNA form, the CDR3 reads TGCGCCAGCACCTGGGGACAGGGGGGGAAAACTAATGAAAAACTGTTTTTT.